This T cell receptor beta chain came from a study of blood T cell repertoires in COVID-19. Study as a whole: PBMCs, B-cell-depleted T cells, or T cells were the source of the cDNA or gDNA that made up the material.

This CDR3 is 14 amino acids long. The germline gives CDR1 WSHSY, CDR2 SAAADI. The V gene end was trimmed by 2 bases and the J gene end by 2 bases; junction bases not matched to a gene: 3. Per the original data handling: Scientists estimated how many nucleated cells there were by amplifying reference gene primers. Sequencing used immunoSEQ multiplex PCR; TCRdb keeps in-frame clones, though not all of them. Clone size and the V and J calls come from that table; the DNA yielded D and trimming. The sample holds 45,000 to 70,000 clones, roughly 82% seen once. The sequencing input was peripheral blood. This rearrangement joins TRBV10-2 to TRBJ2-7; 7 bases map to TRBD1. The sequence was collected from a woman aged 60-75 years with acute or convalescent COVID-19. CDR3 sequence (DNA): TGCGCCAGCAGTGAGGTGACAGGGACCTACGAGCAGTACTTC. Residues: CASSEVTGTYEQYF.